This T cell receptor (beta chain) comes out of a study of identifying expanded T cells in peripheral blood. Study-wide findings and caveats: Approximately two-week clone count variance significantly increased as total template count grew. Over about two and four weeks, about 15 and 19 clones changed, versus 1.2 between replicates.

Profiled with immunoSEQ multiplex PCR; TCRdb holds only in-frame clones, not every one. This repertoire shows 91,000 or so clones, about nine tenths found once; its top ten account for about 3.9%. Note on this clone: Antigen: not known.

The ends lost 8 bases at V and 5 bases at J; junction bases unmatched: 12. The germline V gene has CDR1 MNHNY and CDR2 SVGAGI (reference sequence). The CDR3 runs 14 residues. The TCR originated in a person between 18 and 69 years old in good health. The material sequenced was blood. The V gene is TRBV6-6, the J gene TRBJ2-7; 7 bases agree with TRBD2. The CDR3 sequence: CASGNLAARDEQYF. The CDR3 nucleotides are TGTGCCAGCGGAAACCTAGCGGCCCGGGACGAGCAGTACTTC.